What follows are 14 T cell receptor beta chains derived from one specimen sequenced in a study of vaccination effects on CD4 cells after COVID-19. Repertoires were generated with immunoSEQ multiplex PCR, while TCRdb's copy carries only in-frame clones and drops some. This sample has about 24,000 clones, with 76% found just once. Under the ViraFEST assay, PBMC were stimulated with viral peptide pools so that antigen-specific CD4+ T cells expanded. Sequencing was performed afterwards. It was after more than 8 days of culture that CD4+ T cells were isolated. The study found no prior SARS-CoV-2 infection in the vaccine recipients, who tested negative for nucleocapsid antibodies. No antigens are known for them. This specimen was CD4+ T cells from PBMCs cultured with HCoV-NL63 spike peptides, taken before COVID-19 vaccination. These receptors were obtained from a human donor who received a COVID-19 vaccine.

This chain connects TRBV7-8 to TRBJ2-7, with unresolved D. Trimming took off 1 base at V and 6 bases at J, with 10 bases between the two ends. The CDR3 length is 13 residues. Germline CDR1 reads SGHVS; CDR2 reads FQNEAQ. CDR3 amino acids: CASSLVGDGEQYF. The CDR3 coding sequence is TGTGCCAGCAGCTTAGTTGGCGACGGCGAGCAGTACTTC.

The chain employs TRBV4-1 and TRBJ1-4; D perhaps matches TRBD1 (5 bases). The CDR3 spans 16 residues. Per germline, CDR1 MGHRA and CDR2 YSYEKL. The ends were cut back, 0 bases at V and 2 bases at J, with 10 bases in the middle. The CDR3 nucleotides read TGCGCCAGCAGCCAAGATCAGCCAGGGACTAATGAAAAACTGTTTTTT. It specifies CASSQDQPGTNEKLFF.

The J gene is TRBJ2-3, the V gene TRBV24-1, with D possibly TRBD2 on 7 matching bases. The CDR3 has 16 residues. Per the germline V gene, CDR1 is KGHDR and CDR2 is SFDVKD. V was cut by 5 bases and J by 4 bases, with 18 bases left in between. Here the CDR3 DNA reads TGTGCCACCAGTGTAGGCGGGGGCAGAGTTTCAGATACGCAGTATTTT. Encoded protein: CATSVGGGRVSDTQYF.

This CDR3 is CASSLMGGRYNYGYTF. CDR3 nucleotide sequence: TGTGCCAGCAGCTTAATGGGGGGGCGATATAACTATGGCTACACCTTC. V and J are TRBV7-9 and TRBJ1-2; D is possibly TRBD1 (6 bases). Between the trimmed V and J ends, which lost 2 bases and 1 base, there was a span of 14 bases. CDR3 size: 16 residues. Looked up from germline, CDR1 is SEHNR and CDR2 is FQNEAQ (reference sequence).

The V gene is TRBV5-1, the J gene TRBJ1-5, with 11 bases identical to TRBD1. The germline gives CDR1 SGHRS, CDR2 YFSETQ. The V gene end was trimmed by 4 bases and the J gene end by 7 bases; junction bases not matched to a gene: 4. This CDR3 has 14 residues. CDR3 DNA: TGCGCCAGCAGCACGGGACAGGGGGACCAGCCCCAGCATTTT. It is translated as CASSTGQGDQPQHF.

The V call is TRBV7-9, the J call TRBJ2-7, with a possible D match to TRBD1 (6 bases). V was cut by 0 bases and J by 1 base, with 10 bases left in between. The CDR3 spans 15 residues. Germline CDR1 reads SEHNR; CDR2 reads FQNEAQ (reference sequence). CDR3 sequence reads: CASSLADRQSYEQYF. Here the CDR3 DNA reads TGTGCCAGCAGCTTAGCCGACAGGCAATCCTACGAGCAGTACTTC.

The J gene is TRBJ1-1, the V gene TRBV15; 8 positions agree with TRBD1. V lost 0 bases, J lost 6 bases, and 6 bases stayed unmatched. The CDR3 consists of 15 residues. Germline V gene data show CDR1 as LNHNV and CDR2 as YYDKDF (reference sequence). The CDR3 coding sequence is TGTGCCACCAGCAGAGATCGGCAGGGGGCTTCTGAAGCTTTCTTT. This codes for CATSRDRQGASEAFF.

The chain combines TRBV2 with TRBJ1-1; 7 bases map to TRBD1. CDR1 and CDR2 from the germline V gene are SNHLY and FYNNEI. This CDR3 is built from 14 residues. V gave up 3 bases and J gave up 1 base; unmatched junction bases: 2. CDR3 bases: TGTGCCAGCAGTGAGACAGGGTGGAACACTGAAGCTTTCTTT. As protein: CASSETGWNTEAFF.

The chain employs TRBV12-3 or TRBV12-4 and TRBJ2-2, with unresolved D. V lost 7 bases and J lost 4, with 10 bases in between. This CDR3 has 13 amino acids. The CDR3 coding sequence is TGTGCCAGCACCCCCCAGGCCACCGGGGAGCTGTTTTTT. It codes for CASTPQATGELFF.

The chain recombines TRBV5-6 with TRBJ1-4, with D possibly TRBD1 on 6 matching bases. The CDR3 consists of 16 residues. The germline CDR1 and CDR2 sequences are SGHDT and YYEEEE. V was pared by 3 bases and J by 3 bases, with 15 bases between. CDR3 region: CASSSNLRGPNEKLFF. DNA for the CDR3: TGTGCCAGCAGCTCGAATCTTCGGGGGCCTAATGAAAAACTGTTTTTT.

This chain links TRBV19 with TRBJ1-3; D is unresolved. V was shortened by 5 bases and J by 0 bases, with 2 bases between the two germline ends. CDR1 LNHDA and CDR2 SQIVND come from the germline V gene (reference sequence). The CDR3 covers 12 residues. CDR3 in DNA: TGTGCCAGTAGTGCCTCTGGAAACACCATATATTTT. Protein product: CASSASGNTIYF.

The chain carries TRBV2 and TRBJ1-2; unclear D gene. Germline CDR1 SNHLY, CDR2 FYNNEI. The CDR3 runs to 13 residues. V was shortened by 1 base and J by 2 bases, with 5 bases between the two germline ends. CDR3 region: CASSEGRNYGYTF. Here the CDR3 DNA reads TGTGCCAGCAGTGAAGGCAGGAACTATGGCTACACCTTC. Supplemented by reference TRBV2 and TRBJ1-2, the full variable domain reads EPEVTQTPSHQVTQMGQEVILRCVPISNHLYFYWYRQILGQKVEFLVSFYNNEISEKSEIFDDQFSVERPDGSNFTLKIRSTKLEDSAMYFCASSEGRNYGYTFGSGTRLTVV.

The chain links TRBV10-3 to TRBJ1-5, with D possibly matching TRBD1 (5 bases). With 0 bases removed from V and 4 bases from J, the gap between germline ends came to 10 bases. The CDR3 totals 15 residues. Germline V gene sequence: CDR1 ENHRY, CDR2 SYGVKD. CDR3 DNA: TGTGCCATCAGTGAGTCGGGACCTACTAATCAGCCCCAGCATTTT. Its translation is CAISESGPTNQPQHF.

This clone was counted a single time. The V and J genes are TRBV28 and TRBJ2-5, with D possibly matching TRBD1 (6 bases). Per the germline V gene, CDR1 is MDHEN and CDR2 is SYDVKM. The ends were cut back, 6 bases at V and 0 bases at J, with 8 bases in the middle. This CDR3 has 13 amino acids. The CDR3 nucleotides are TGTGCCAGCAGCCACAGGGACCAAGAGACCCAGTACTTC. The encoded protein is CASSHRDQETQYF.